Presented here are 18 T cell receptor beta chains from one specimen sequenced in a study of blood T cell repertoires in COVID-19. The method was immunoSEQ multiplex PCR; TCRdb's version includes in-frame clones alone and lacks a portion of them. The table shows approximately 150,000 clones, with about 86% occurring only once. Material: peripheral blood. All receptors come from a woman aged 60-75 years with acute or convalescent COVID-19.

The chain uses TRBV6-6 and TRBJ1-5; 7 nucleotides match TRBD1. Germline loops: CDR1 MNHNY, CDR2 SVGAGI (reference sequence). The CDR3 extends over 13 amino acids. V lost 2 bases and J lost 7; bases outside the gene matches: 2. In DNA form, the CDR3 reads TGTGCCAGCAGTTACGACAGGGCACAGCCCCAGCATTTT. Amino acids: CASSYDRAQPQHF.

The chain has TRBV25-1 and TRBJ2-6; D gene unclear. Between the trimmed V and J ends, which lost 6 bases and 0 bases, there was a span of 18 bases. The germline gives CDR1 MGHDK, CDR2 SYGVNS. The CDR3 loop spans 18 amino acids. In DNA, the CDR3 is TGTGCCAGCAGCAATAATGCAGGCATGGGCTCTGGGGCCAACGTCCTGACTTTC. The encoded protein is CASSNNAGMGSGANVLTF.

This clone was seen a handful of times. V gene TRBV5-4 combines with J gene TRBJ1-1, with unresolved D. Germline-derived CDR1 and CDR2 are SGHNT and YYREEE (reference sequence). Trimming removed 1 base from V and 5 bases from J, with 9 bases in between. The CDR3 extends over 13 amino acids. The CDR3 region has the DNA TGTGCCAGCAGCTTGCGGGGAGAAACTGAAGCTTTCTTT. Amino acids: CASSLRGETEAFF.

The chain employs TRBV9 and TRBJ2-7; 7 nucleotides align to TRBD2. Trimming at V came to 1 base and at J to 6 bases, leaving 13 bases not matched to a gene. The CDR3 has 16 amino acids. Germline loops: CDR1 SGDLS, CDR2 YYNGEE. CDR3 bases: TGTGCCAGCAGCGTATGGCCAGGCCCGGAGCGGGGCGAGCAGTACTTC. This sequence encodes CASSVWPGPERGEQYF.

The genes are TRBV7-8 and TRBJ2-3, with 9 bases identical to TRBD2. Germline V gene data show CDR1 as SGHVS and CDR2 as FQNEAQ. J was trimmed by 5 bases and V by 2 bases; bases with no gene match: 11. The CDR3 extends over 17 amino acids. CDR3 DNA: TGTGCCAGCAGCTTAAGTTTTCCGCGGGGGGGCCGAGATACGCAGTATTTT. This gives the protein CASSLSFPRGGRDTQYF. Combining the CDR3 with reference TRBV7-8 and TRBJ2-3 gives the whole variable domain GAGVSQSPRYKVAKRGQDVALRCDPISGHVSLFWYQQALGQGPEFLTYFQNEAQLDKSGLPSDRFFAERPEGSVSTLKIQRTQQEDSAVYLCASSLSFPRGGRDTQYFGPGTRLTVL.

The chain carries TRBV24-1 and TRBJ1-5; weak D call: TRBD1 (6 bases). CDR1 is KGHDR and CDR2 is SFDVKD in the germline V gene. V lost 2 bases and J 11 bases, leaving 12 bases between the germline ends. This CDR3 has 13 amino acids. This CDR3 is CATSDSQGSAQHF. CDR3 in DNA: TGTGCCACCAGTGATTCCCAGGGGTCGGCCCAGCATTTT.

The rearrangement uses TRBV3-1 (or the pseudogene TRBV3-2) and TRBJ2-2; 9 bases are a match to TRBD1. The germline V gene encodes CDR1 LGHDT and CDR2 YNNKEL (reference sequence). This CDR3 has 19 amino acids. Trimming at V came to 3 bases and at J to 4 bases, leaving 15 bases not matched to a gene. The CDR3 nucleotides are TGTGCCAGCAGCCAGCCTAGGACAGGGGTGCGGGGTGCCACCGGGGAGCTGTTTTTT. It yields the protein CASSQPRTGVRGATGELFF.

V gene TRBV12-5 combines with J gene TRBJ2-7; 8 bases map to TRBD2. This CDR3 is 16 amino acids long. CDR1 LGHNT and CDR2 FRNRAP come from the germline V gene. V was clipped by 0 bases and J by 1 base; unmatched bases: 5. The CDR3 region has the DNA TGTGCTAGTGGTTTGGTTATAGCGGGGTTTTCCTACGAGCAGTACTTC. Translated: CASGLVIAGFSYEQYF.

The V call is TRBV12-3 or TRBV12-4, the J call TRBJ1-2; TRBD1 is a possible D gene (5 bases). Trimming removed 5 bases at V and 2 bases at J, with 9 bases between. The CDR3 sequence is 13 residues long. CDR3 residues: CASSLRQNYGYTF. The CDR3, as DNA: TGTGCCAGCAGTCTGAGACAGAACTATGGCTACACCTTC.

The chain employs TRBV19 and TRBJ1-3, with TRBD1 identical over 9 bases. CDR1 is LNHDA, CDR2 SQIVND, per germline (reference sequence). V shed 5 bases and J 4 bases; nucleotides not matched to a gene: 3. The CDR3 has 14 amino acids. The DNA of the CDR3 is TGTGCCAGTAGTCCTGGACAGGGGGGAAACACCATATATTTT. Protein sequence: CASSPGQGGNTIYF.

V gene TRBV28 combines with J gene TRBJ2-1; D is ambiguous. Germline V gene data show CDR1 as MDHEN and CDR2 as SYDVKM. The length of the CDR3 is 11 residues. Trimming removed 6 bases from V and 3 bases from J, with 3 bases in between. The CDR3 coding sequence is TGTGCCAGCAGCCTCTACAATGAGCAGTTCTTC. This gives the protein CASSLYNEQFF.

The V gene is TRBV5-6, the J gene TRBJ2-5; maybe TRBD1 (6 bases). Per germline, CDR1 SGHDT and CDR2 YYEEEE. This CDR3 comprises 13 residues. V lost 4 bases to trimming and J lost 4 bases, with 11 bases between them. The CDR3 sequence: CASSQGQGETQYF. In nucleotides, the CDR3 is TGTGCCAGCAGCCAGGGGCAGGGAGAGACCCAGTACTTC.

V gene TRBV23-1 combines with J gene TRBJ1-3, with D possibly TRBD1 on 5 matching bases. TRBV23-1 is filed as an ORF, its function uncertain. Trimming stripped 0 bases from V and 0 bases from J, with 15 bases between. CDR3 length: 18 amino acids. The CDR3 region has the DNA TGCGCCAGCAGTCAATCCTGGGGGGTACCAAGCTCTGGAAACACCATATATTTT. Translated: CASSQSWGVPSSGNTIYF.

The CDR3 DNA is TGTGCCAGCAGCCAAGTTCCTCCCGTGGGCTACACCTTC. Protein: CASSQVPPVGYTF. The V call is TRBV14, the J call TRBJ1-2, with no clear D. Germline CDR1 SGHDN, CDR2 FVKESK. With 1 base removed from V and 8 bases from J, the gap between germline ends came to 11 bases. The CDR3 is 13 residues long.

This clone was observed a few times. The chain combines TRBV6-5 with TRBJ1-1; TRBD1 agrees at 12 bases. The V segment lost 7 bases and the J segment 5 bases; nucleotides outside the gene matches: 5. The CDR3 runs to 14 residues. CDR1 and CDR2 from the germline V gene are MNHEY and SVGAGI. The CDR3 sequence: CASIRDRGQTEAFF. CDR3 DNA: TGTGCCAGCATTCGGGACAGGGGGCAAACTGAAGCTTTCTTT.

The chain carries TRBV5-1 and TRBJ1-4, with TRBD1 identical over 8 bases. Trimming took 0 bases from V and 4 from J; bases not matched to a gene: 2. Germline V gene sequence: CDR1 SGHRS, CDR2 YFSETQ. The CDR3 runs 15 residues. CDR3 region: CASSLDGQGNEKLFF. CDR3 nucleotides: TGCGCCAGCAGCTTGGACGGACAGGGTAATGAAAAACTGTTTTTT.

The chain employs TRBV5-4 and TRBJ2-5; TRBD2 aligns across 15 bases. This CDR3 spans 17 amino acids. CDR1 is SGHNT and CDR2 is YYREEE in the germline V gene (reference sequence). V lost 3 bases to trimming and J lost 2 bases; unmatched junction nucleotides: 5. Written as DNA, the CDR3 is TGTGCCAGCAGCTCGGGACTAGCGGGGGGCACACAAGAGACCCAGTACTTC. Translating gives CASSSGLAGGTQETQYF.

The rearrangement uses TRBV18 and TRBJ2-5; 7 nucleotides line up with TRBD2. Germline V gene lookup returns CDR1 KGHSH and CDR2 LQKENI. The trim removed 1 base at V and 2 bases at J, leaving 4 bases unmatched. This CDR3 is 15 amino acids long. The CDR3 region has the DNA TGTGCCAGCTCACCACTTCGGGGGGTTCAAGAGACCCAGTACTTC. This sequence encodes CASSPLRGVQETQYF.